A single sample gave rise to the 31 T cell receptor beta chains below, sequenced in a study of T cell repertoires in cytomegalovirus infection. One entry per CDR3 protein results from TCRdb running MiXCR on the reads. The table has a few hundred thousand distinct CDR3 sequences, 15% to 20% seen once. The sequencing sample was made of PBMCs. Every receptor here comes from a human donor in good health (CMV status not recorded). Some clones in this sample may be carry-over from other donors' samples.

This clonotype turned up a few times. The chain links TRBV12-3 or TRBV12-4 to TRBJ1-4, with 8 bases aligning to TRBD1. Trimming cost V 7 bases and J 5 bases; bases outside gene matches: 9. This CDR3 has 15 residues. Here the CDR3 DNA reads TGTGCCAGCACCACCGCGACAGGGGCGAATGAAAAACTGTTTTTT. Its protein is CASTTATGANEKLFF.

This rearrangement joins TRBV5-1 to TRBJ1-6, with TRBD1 matching 7 bases. The CDR3 runs to 16 residues. J was trimmed by 3 bases and V by 2 bases; bases with no gene match: 5. Germline V CDR1 and CDR2: SGHRS, YFSETQ. CDR3 nucleotides: TGCGCCAGCAGCTTCGGACAGGCTGACTATAATTCACCCCTCCACTTT. Residues: CASSFGQADYNSPLHF.

This sequence joins TRBV12-3 or TRBV12-4 and TRBJ1-5, with D tentatively TRBD1 (5 bases). V was cut by 0 bases and J by 6 bases, with 9 bases left in between. The CDR3 runs to 14 residues. The CDR3 sequence: CASSLAGTPQPQHF. The CDR3 nucleotides read TGTGCCAGCAGTTTAGCGGGGACTCCTCAGCCCCAGCATTTT.

The genes are TRBV6-1 and TRBJ2-1; D is ambiguous. V lost 2 bases and J lost 8, with 7 bases in between. CDR3 length equals 12 residues. Germline CDR1 reads MNHNS; CDR2 reads SASEGT. CDR3 coding DNA: TGTGCCAGCAGTGAAATGAGATATGAGCAGTTCTTC. Translation: CASSEMRYEQFF.

This clonotype was detected ten times or more. V and J are TRBV12-3 or TRBV12-4 and TRBJ2-2; D uncertain. Trimming took off 3 bases at V and 5 bases at J, with 10 bases between the two ends. The CDR3 extends over 14 amino acids. Here the CDR3 reads CASSFSYPTGELFF. CDR3 DNA sequence: TGTGCCAGCAGTTTTAGCTATCCGACCGGGGAGCTGTTTTTT.

This clonotype has only a few counts. The rearrangement joins TRBV20-1 to TRBJ1-2, with D possibly being TRBD1 (5 bases). Trimming took off 4 bases at V and 6 bases at J, with 12 bases between the two ends. The CDR3 is 12 amino acids. Germline V gene data show CDR1 as DFQATT and CDR2 as SNEGSKA (reference sequence). The CDR3 is CSAKQGPHGYTF. Here the CDR3 DNA reads TGCAGTGCTAAGCAGGGACCGCATGGCTACACCTTC.

V is TRBV19 and J is TRBJ2-5; D ambiguous. The CDR3 has 15 amino acids. CDR1 is LNHDA, CDR2 SQIVND, per germline (reference sequence). Trimming left V 6 bases short and J 3 bases short, with 17 bases between. CDR3 in amino acids: CASSPTVLSEETQYF. CDR3 DNA sequence: TGTGCCAGTAGCCCAACAGTCCTAAGCGAAGAGACCCAGTACTTC.

This clonotype was seen a handful of times. The rearrangement links TRBV4-3 to TRBJ1-6; 9 nucleotides match TRBD1. Per the germline V gene, CDR1 is LGHNA and CDR2 is YSLEER. The CDR3 contains 19 residues. The J segment lost 4 bases and the V segment lost 0 bases, leaving 10 bases of the junction unmatched. The CDR3: CASSQDLQGANRYNSPLHF. DNA for the CDR3: TGCGCCAGCAGCCAAGATTTACAGGGGGCGAATCGTTATAATTCACCCCTCCACTTT.

J is TRBJ2-1 and V is TRBV12-3 or TRBV12-4; D is ambiguous. The CDR3 length is 12 residues. V was clipped by 6 bases and J by 7 bases, with 10 bases between them. CDR3 amino acids: CASRGLGNEQFF. CDR3 DNA: TGTGCCAGCAGGGGGTTAGGGAATGAGCAGTTCTTC.

This clonotype has only a few counts. CDR3 nucleotides: TGCGCCAGCAGCCAAGGGACGGACACCTACAATGAGCAGTTCTTC. It translates to CASSQGTDTYNEQFF. The V and J genes are TRBV4-1 and TRBJ2-1, with D maybe TRBD1 (5 bases). Trimming removed 1 base from V and 2 bases from J, with 9 bases in between. Looked up from germline, CDR1 is MGHRA and CDR2 is YSYEKL. This CDR3 is 15 amino acids long.

This clonotype was observed many times. V usage is TRBV7-9 and J usage is TRBJ1-4, with D possibly being TRBD1 (6 bases). Per germline, CDR1 SEHNR and CDR2 FQNEAQ (reference sequence). This CDR3 has 14 amino acids. V lost 7 bases and J lost 5, with 14 bases in between. CDR3 amino acids: CASTFDRTNEKLFF. CDR3 DNA sequence: TGTGCCAGCACCTTCGACAGGACGAATGAAAAACTGTTTTTT.

The chain uses TRBV5-6 and TRBJ1-3, with D unresolved. Germline assignment: CDR1 SGHDT and CDR2 YYEEEE. The CDR3 contains 14 residues. V was cut by 4 bases and J by 0 bases, with 8 bases left in between. The DNA for the CDR3 is TGTGCCAGCAGCCAGTCTTCCTCTGGAAACACCATATATTTT. Amino acids: CASSQSSSGNTIYF.

A few counts support this clonotype. The chain is built from TRBV20-1 and TRBJ1-6, with D unclear. Per the germline V gene, CDR1 is DFQATT and CDR2 is SNEGSKA (reference sequence). The ends were cut back, 3 bases at V and 11 bases at J, with 11 bases in the middle. The CDR3 contains 12 residues. CDR3 sequence: CSASKPHAPLHF. CDR3 nucleotides: TGCAGTGCTAGTAAGCCCCACGCACCCCTCCACTTT.

The chain employs TRBV10-3 and TRBJ2-1; D is possibly TRBD2 (6 bases). With 0 bases removed from V and 6 bases from J, the gap between germline ends came to 15 bases. CDR1 and CDR2 (germline): ENHRY, SYGVKD. CDR3 length: 16 amino acids. The CDR3 region is CAISESPPGTGNEQFF. As DNA, the CDR3 is TGTGCCATCAGTGAGTCCCCCCCCGGGACTGGCAATGAGCAGTTCTTC.

This clonotype was counted only a few times. The rearrangement links TRBV12-3 or TRBV12-4 to TRBJ2-5; no reliable D call. The CDR3 extends over 15 amino acids. V lost 3 bases to trimming and J lost 2 bases, with 13 bases between them. Here the CDR3 reads CASSLSGWAQETQYF. In DNA, the CDR3 is TGTGCCAGCAGTTTGTCCGGGTGGGCGCAAGAGACCCAGTACTTC.

Many counts were recorded for this clonotype. V gene TRBV7-2 combines with J gene TRBJ2-3, with 10 positions matching TRBD1. Germline CDR1 SGHTA, CDR2 FQGNSA. CDR3 length: 16 amino acids. V shed 6 bases, J shed 9 bases, and the junction held 15 bases outside the gene matches. CDR3 sequence: CASRQTGTGETGTQYF. The DNA of the CDR3 is TGTGCCAGCAGGCAAACCGGGACAGGGGAGACAGGGACGCAGTATTTT.

This clonotype was counted only a few times. The gene calls are TRBV12-3 or TRBV12-4 and TRBJ2-3; TRBD2 matches at 10 bases. With 7 bases clipped from V and 4 bases from J, the junction kept 5 bases outside the gene matches. CDR3 length equals 14 residues. This CDR3 is CASIPSGGADTQYF. The DNA of the CDR3 is TGTGCCAGCATTCCCAGCGGGGGGGCAGATACGCAGTATTTT.

This clonotype was detected ten times or more. The chain employs TRBV6-1 and TRBJ1-5; D may be TRBD1 (5 bases). The germline V gene encodes CDR1 MNHNS and CDR2 SASEGT. The CDR3 consists of 15 residues. V was shortened by 8 bases and J by 0 bases, with 14 bases between the two germline ends. CDR3 sequence: CASARVVGSNQPQHF. The CDR3 coding sequence is TGTGCCAGCGCCAGGGTGGTGGGTAGCAATCAGCCCCAGCATTTT.

In its sample, this clonotype was seen a few times. V usage is TRBV5-1 and J usage is TRBJ2-6, with D unclear. The germline gives CDR1 SGHRS, CDR2 YFSETQ. This CDR3 contains 17 residues. V was cut by 0 bases and J by 0 bases, with 10 bases left in between. CDR3 sequence (DNA): TGCGCCAGCAGCTTGGTTGGAGTAAACTCTGGGGCCAACGTCCTGACTTTC. It encodes CASSLVGVNSGANVLTF.

V usage is TRBV18 and J usage is TRBJ2-1, with D maybe TRBD2 (7 bases). The length of the CDR3 is 15 residues. Germline V gives CDR1 KGHSH, CDR2 LQKENI. Trimming removed 5 bases at V and 7 bases at J, with 18 bases between. This CDR3 is CASSGSGGLWNEQFF. The CDR3 region has the DNA TGTGCCAGCTCAGGCTCGGGGGGCCTTTGGAATGAGCAGTTCTTC.

J is TRBJ1-6 and V is TRBV7-9, with D possibly TRBD1 on 5 matching bases. Trimming left V 1 base short and J 7 bases short, with 11 bases between. Germline lookup yields CDR1 SEHNR and CDR2 FQNEAQ (reference sequence). The length of the CDR3 is 15 residues. The DNA for the CDR3 is TGTGCCAGCAGCTTAGTGCAGGGCACGAATTCACCCCTCCACTTT. This translates into CASSLVQGTNSPLHF.

The rearrangement links TRBV20-1 to TRBJ2-1, with a weak D call TRBD2 (6 bases). Germline V CDR1 and CDR2: DFQATT, SNEGSKA (reference sequence). V lost 6 bases to trimming and J lost 1 base, with 13 bases between them. The length of the CDR3 is 14 residues. Here the CDR3 reads CSAQAGKSYNEQFF. The CDR3 DNA follows: TGCAGTGCCCAAGCGGGCAAGTCCTACAATGAGCAGTTCTTC.

The CDR3 DNA follows: TGTGCCAGCAGCCAAGATGCGTTTGCTGTAAGTTACGAGCAGTACTTC. This sequence encodes CASSQDAFAVSYEQYF. This chain uses TRBV4-2 with TRBJ2-7; D remains ambiguous. CDR1 is LGHNA, CDR2 YNFKEQ, per germline. Between the trimmed V and J ends, which lost 0 bases and 4 bases, there was a span of 16 bases. The CDR3 extends over 16 amino acids.

The gene calls are TRBV12-3 or TRBV12-4 and TRBJ2-7, with TRBD1 identical over 7 bases. Trimming took 5 bases from V and 1 from J; bases not matched to a gene: 5. This CDR3 comprises 14 residues. CDR3 in amino acids: CASSRSTGSYEQYF. CDR3 bases: TGTGCCAGCAGTCGATCGACAGGGTCCTACGAGCAGTACTTC.

The J gene is TRBJ1-2, the V gene TRBV28; 9 bases map to TRBD1. CDR3 size: 17 residues. Trimming cost V 7 bases and J 3 bases; bases outside gene matches: 15. Germline CDR1 and CDR2: MDHEN and SYDVKM. The CDR3 sequence: CASNAVAGGQGYYGYTF. CDR3 nucleotide sequence: TGTGCCAGCAACGCGGTGGCCGGGGGACAGGGATACTATGGCTACACCTTC.

The table lists this clonotype with a few counts. The chain carries TRBV7-9 and TRBJ1-5, with D perhaps matching TRBD1 (5 bases). Trimming left V 5 bases short and J 1 base short, with 12 bases between. CDR1 SEHNR and CDR2 FQNEAQ come from the germline V gene (reference sequence). CDR3 length: 15 residues. CDR3 sequence reads: CASSPTEGSNQPQHF. CDR3 sequence (DNA): TGTGCCAGCAGCCCGACAGAGGGAAGCAATCAGCCCCAGCATTTT. The full variable domain, completed using reference TRBV7-9 and TRBJ1-5, is DTGVSQNPRHKITKRGQNVTFRCDPISEHNRLYWYRQTLGQGPEFLTYFQNEAQLEKSRLLSDRFSAERPKGSFSTLEIQRTEQGDSAMYLCASSPTEGSNQPQHFGDGTRLSIL.

The chain carries TRBV20-1 and TRBJ2-1; D perhaps matches TRBD2 (5 bases). This CDR3 spans 14 amino acids. In germline, CDR1 is DFQATT, CDR2 SNEGSKA (reference sequence). The germline V and J ends were trimmed by 1 base and 8 bases, with 15 bases remaining between them. Here the CDR3 DNA reads TGCAGTGCTAGAGTAGGAGTTTTGCGGGATGAGCAGTTCTTC. Protein product: CSARVGVLRDEQFF.

In its sample, this clonotype was seen many times. The V call is TRBV7-6, the J call TRBJ2-3, with TRBD2 as a possible D gene (5 bases). The germline V gene has CDR1 SGHVS and CDR2 FNYEAQ. The CDR3 runs 13 residues. V lost 5 bases to trimming and J lost 3 bases, with 9 bases between them. In nucleotides, the CDR3 is TGTGCCAGCAGCCCGGGATTAACAGATACGCAGTATTTT. Residues: CASSPGLTDTQYF.

This clonotype was seen ten or more times. The rearrangement joins TRBV2 to TRBJ2-1, with 13 bases matching TRBD2. J was trimmed by 3 bases and V by 6 bases; bases with no gene match: 5. Germline-derived CDR1 and CDR2 are SNHLY and FYNNEI. The CDR3 loop spans 16 amino acids. The CDR3 protein is CASRRLAGGIYNEQFF. In DNA form, the CDR3 reads TGTGCCAGCAGAAGACTAGCGGGGGGCATCTACAATGAGCAGTTCTTC. Drawing the rest from reference TRBV2 and TRBJ2-1, the complete variable domain is EPEVTQTPSHQVTQMGQEVILRCVPISNHLYFYWYRQILGQKVEFLVSFYNNEISEKSEIFDDQFSVERPDGSNFTLKIRSTKLEDSAMYFCASRRLAGGIYNEQFFGPGTRLTVL.

This sequence joins TRBV3-1 and TRBJ2-3, with 7 positions matching TRBD2. The CDR3 is made up of 17 amino acids. Losses at the gene ends were 0 bases for V and 2 bases for J; bases not matched to a gene: 8. The germline CDR1 and CDR2 sequences are LGHDT and YNNKEL (reference sequence). The CDR3 loop is CASSQDIWGGTTDTQYF. The DNA for the CDR3 is TGTGCCAGCAGCCAAGATATATGGGGGGGGACCACAGATACGCAGTATTTT.

This clonotype was observed a handful of times. The rearrangement uses TRBV7-9 and TRBJ2-5; D might be TRBD2 (6 bases). The CDR3 covers 16 residues. Germline CDR1 reads SEHNR; CDR2 reads FQNEAQ (reference sequence). Trimming took 5 bases from V and 1 from J, leaving 17 bases between them. As DNA, the CDR3 is TGTGCCAGCAGCCCCCTAGCGTTCGGAGTCCAAGAGACCCAGTACTTC. Translated: CASSPLAFGVQETQYF.